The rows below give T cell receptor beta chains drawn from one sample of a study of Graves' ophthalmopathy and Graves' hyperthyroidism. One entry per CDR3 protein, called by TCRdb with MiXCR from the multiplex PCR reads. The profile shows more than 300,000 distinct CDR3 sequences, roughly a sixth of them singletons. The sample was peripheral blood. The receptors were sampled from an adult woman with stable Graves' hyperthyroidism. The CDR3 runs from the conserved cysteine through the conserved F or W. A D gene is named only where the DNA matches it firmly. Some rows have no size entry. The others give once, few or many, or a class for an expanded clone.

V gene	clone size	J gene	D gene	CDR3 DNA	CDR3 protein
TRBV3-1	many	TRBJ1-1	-	TGTGCCAGCAGCCAAGAAGGCGCATGGGGAGCTTTCTTT	CASSQEGAWGAFF
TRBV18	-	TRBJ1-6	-	TGTGCCAGCTCGCAGGGACGGAATAATTCACCCCTCCACTTT	CASSQGRNNSPLHF
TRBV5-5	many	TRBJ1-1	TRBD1	TGTGCCAGCAGCTTGGTTTACAGGGGCGGCACTGAAGCTTTCTTT	CASSLVYRGGTEAFF
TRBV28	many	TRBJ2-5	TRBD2	TGTGCCAGCAGTTTATGGCCCCCGCCGCGGGAGGAGCAAGAGACCCAGTACTTC	CASSLWPPPREEQETQYF
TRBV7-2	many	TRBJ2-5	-	TGTGCCAGCAGCCCCCCGGGGGCAGAAACGCCGACCCAGTACTTC	CASSPPGAETPTQYF
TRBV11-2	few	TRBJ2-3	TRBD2	TGTGCCAGCAGCTTAAGGACTAGCGGGACCACAGATACGCAGTATTTT	CASSLRTSGTTDTQYF
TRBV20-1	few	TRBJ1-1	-	TGCAGTGCTAGAGACCCCCGGTCGAACACTGAAGCTTTCTTT	CSARDPRSNTEAFF
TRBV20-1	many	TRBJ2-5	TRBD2	TGCAGTGCTAGGGGACTAGCGGGCCAAGAGACCCAGTACTTC	CSARGLAGQETQYF
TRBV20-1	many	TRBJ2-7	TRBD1	TGCAGTGCTAGAGTTCCGGGACAGGGTGCCGAGCAGTACTTC	CSARVPGQGAEQYF
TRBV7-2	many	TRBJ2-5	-	TGTGCCAGCAGCTTAGGTCGTGGACAGCAAGAGACCCAGTACTTC	CASSLGRGQQETQYF
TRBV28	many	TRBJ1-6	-	TGTGCCAGCAGTTCCAGGGTTTTTTATAATTCACCCCTCCACTTT	CASSSRVFYNSPLHF
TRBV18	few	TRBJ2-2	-	TGTGCCAGCGCCGGGAGTCTCGCCGGGGAGCTGTTTTTT	CASAGSLAGELFF
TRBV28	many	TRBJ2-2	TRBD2	TGTGCCAGCAGCTCTTTGGGGGCTAGCGGGAGGTACACCGGGGAGCTGTTTTTT	CASSSLGASGRYTGELFF
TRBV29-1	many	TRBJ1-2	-	TGCAGCGTGCCTTCCGGATCTCGTAGCTATGGCTACACCTTC	CSVPSGSRSYGYTF
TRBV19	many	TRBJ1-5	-	TGTGCCAGTAGTATAGGGACAGCTAGCAATCAGCCCCAGCATTTT	CASSIGTASNQPQHF
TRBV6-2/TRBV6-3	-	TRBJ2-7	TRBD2	TGTGCCAGCAGTTACACGCTCAGCCTACCGGGACTAGCGGAGGCCCCTCAGTACTTC	CASSYTLSLPGLAEAPQYF
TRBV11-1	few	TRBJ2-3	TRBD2	TGTGCCAGCAGCCTTTTAGCGGGAGGACGCACAGATACGCAGTATTTT	CASSLLAGGRTDTQYF
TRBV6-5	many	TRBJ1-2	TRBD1	TGTGCCAGCAGTTACGTGGACAGGGGTGGCTACACCTTC	CASSYVDRGGYTF
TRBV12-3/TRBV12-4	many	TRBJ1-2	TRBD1	TGTGCCAGCAGTCCTAGTCCGGGGGACAGAGCAGGTTTAGTTGGCTACACCTTC	CASSPSPGDRAGLVGYTF
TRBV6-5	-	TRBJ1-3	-	TGTGCCAGCAGTTACGGGGGCCATGCTGGAAACACCATATATTTT	CASSYGGHAGNTIYF
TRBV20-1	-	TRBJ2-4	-	TGCAGTGCCGAAGGATGGGGCTTAGCCAAAAACATTCAGTACTTC	CSAEGWGLAKNIQYF
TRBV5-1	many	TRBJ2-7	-	TGCGCCAGCAGCTTGTACCAGGGCTACGAGCAGTACTTC	CASSLYQGYEQYF
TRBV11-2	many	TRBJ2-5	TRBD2	TGTGCCAGCAGCCCAGGGGCTAGCGGGAGGGCCCGGGTGACCCAGTACTTC	CASSPGASGRARVTQYF
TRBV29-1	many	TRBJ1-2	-	TGCAGCGTTGAAGCTATGGGGGGGGTTGGCTACACCTTC	CSVEAMGGVGYTF
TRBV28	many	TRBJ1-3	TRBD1	TGTGCCAGCGGAGACAGGGGTTTCAGCTCTGGAAACACCATATATTTT	CASGDRGFSSGNTIYF
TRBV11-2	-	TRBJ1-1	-	TGTGCCAGCAGCTTCGTGAAGGGTGAAGCTTTCTTT	CASSFVKGEAFF
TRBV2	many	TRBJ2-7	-	TGTGCCAGCAGTGGGAGCGGTCAGAGCTCCTACGAGCAGTACTTC	CASSGSGQSSYEQYF
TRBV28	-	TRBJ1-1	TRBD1	TGTGCCAGTGGACAGGGGGCGTATGAAGCTTTCTTT	CASGQGAYEAFF
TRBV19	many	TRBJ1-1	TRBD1	TGTGCCAGTAGCCTAAAGGCTTGGGACAGGGGGCTGGTGAACACTGAAGCTTTCTTT	CASSLKAWDRGLVNTEAFF
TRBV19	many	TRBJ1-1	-	TGTGCCTCATCAGGGGCGATGAACACTGAAGCTTTCTTT	CASSGAMNTEAFF
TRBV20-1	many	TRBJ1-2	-	TGCAGTGCTTTGTCCGGAACTAACTATGGCTACACCTTC	CSALSGTNYGYTF
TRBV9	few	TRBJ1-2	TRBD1	TGTGCCAGCAGCTTGGGACAGGGGGCCGGTGGCTACACCTTC	CASSLGQGAGGYTF
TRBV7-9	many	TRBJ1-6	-	TGTGCCAGCAGCTTACTTACCGGGTCACCCCTCCACTTT	CASSLLTGSPLHF
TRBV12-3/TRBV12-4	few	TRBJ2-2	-	TGTGCCAGCAGTTTGGTCCAGGAGCTGTTTTTT	CASSLVQELFF
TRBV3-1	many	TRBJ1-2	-	TGTGCCAGCAGCGACGCACAAGAGGGCTACACCTTC	CASSDAQEGYTF
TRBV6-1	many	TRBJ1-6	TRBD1	TGTGCCAGCAGCCACGGCCGGGACAGAGGTTGGAGCTCCTATAATTCACCCCTCCACTTT	CASSHGRDRGWSSYNSPLHF
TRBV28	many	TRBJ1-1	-	TGTGCCAGCAGTTTATCTCGAGCGGTGGGGATCTACACTGAAGCTTTCTTT	CASSLSRAVGIYTEAFF
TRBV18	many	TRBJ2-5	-	TGTGCCAGCTCACCAGGGAGGAGCCGGGAGACCCAGTACTTC	CASSPGRSRETQYF
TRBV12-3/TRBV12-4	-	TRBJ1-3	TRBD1	TGTGCCAGCAGTTTATCCAGGGGGTCTGGAAACACCATATATTTT	CASSLSRGSGNTIYF
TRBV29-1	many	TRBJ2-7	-	TGCAGCGTGAAGACAGGAACCTCCTACGAGCAGTACTTC	CSVKTGTSYEQYF
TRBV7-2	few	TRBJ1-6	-	TGTGCCAGCAGCTTGCCGGGGCCGGGGGCCCTCCACTTT	CASSLPGPGALHF
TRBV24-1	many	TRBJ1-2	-	TGTGCCACCAGAGGTCAACCCGACTATGGCTACACCTTC	CATRGQPDYGYTF
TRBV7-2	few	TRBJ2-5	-	TGTGCCAGCAGCCCCCGCTTCGGTAGGGAGACCCAGTACTTC	CASSPRFGRETQYF
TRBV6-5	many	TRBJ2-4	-	TGTGCCAGCAGTTCCCCGGGGGGCGCGGTTGGAAACATTCAGTACTTC	CASSSPGGAVGNIQYF
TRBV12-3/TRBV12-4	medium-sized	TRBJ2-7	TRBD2	TGTGCCAGCACTTCAGCGGGAACCTACGAGCAGTACTTC	CASTSAGTYEQYF